This T cell receptor beta chain is drawn from a study of HIV-infected children after antiretroviral therapy interruption. A 3' RACE protocol on RNA, with unique molecular identifiers, produced the TCR library. TCRdb re-derived calls from the 3' RACE reads in MiXCR, one entry per CDR3 protein. The sample has about 15,000 distinct CDR3 sequences; nearly 3.5% are singletons. The table lists this clonotype with many counts. The antigen is unknown. The study's findings and limits: By the end of treatment interruption, naive CD4+ clonality (Gini) increased.

Treatment of the sample: PENTA 11 planned treatment interruption arm or continuous ART arm. Only samples with at least 5 million viable PBMCs qualified. V dropped 2 bases and J dropped 8 bases, with 16 bases sitting between them. Germline V lookup: CDR1 LGHNA, CDR2 YNFKEQ. The CDR3 is 16 residues long. This sequence originates from a child aged 2 to 17 with HIV. The J gene is TRBJ1-6, the V gene TRBV4-2; D possibly corresponds to TRBD1 (6 bases). The sample was CD45RA+ CD4+ T cells from PBMCs, taken from a donor given antiretroviral therapy, either interrupted or continuous. As for subset: naive CD4+ CD45RA+ CD45RO- T cells. CDR3 nucleotides: TGTGCCAGCAGCCAACTCTACAGGGAGGGTGATTCACCCCTCCACTTT. Its protein is CASSQLYREGDSPLHF.